The rows below give T cell receptor beta chains drawn from one sample of a study of shared clonotypes between healthy human individuals. The repertoire was sequenced with immunoSEQ multiplex PCR; TCRdb's copy has only in-frame clones and lacks some. The sample includes 760,000 or so clones, just over 95% of them seen just once. Source material: naive CD8+ T cells sorted from blood. The receptors were gathered from a man younger than 40 in good health. Each CDR3 is given with its conserved first and last residue. A D gene is named only where the DNA matches it firmly. Only part of the rows carry a size: once, few, many, or a class if the clone is expanded.

d_call,clone_size,v_call,cdr3_aa
-,-,TRBV7-6,CASSQGSEQYF
TRBD2,-,TRBV7-9,CASSTGGTSGVSSYNEQFF
TRBD1,-,TRBV5-4,CASRRDRAYEQYF
-,-,TRBV14,CASSQVLGEQFF
TRBD1,-,TRBV15,CATSRGQSVHYGYTF
-,-,TRBV7-9,CASRDGQRIYGYTF
TRBD1,-,TRBV9,CASSDPRQGANEQFF
TRBD1,-,TRBV27,CASSLEPGTVQETQYF
TRBD2,-,TRBV27,CATHSSGRSYEQYF
TRBD2,-,TRBV7-2,CASSESGSIHNEQFF
-,-,TRBV27,CASSSRTYEGRNEQFF
TRBD2,-,TRBV4-1,CASSQDSGRNEQFF
-,-,TRBV6-5,CASSTSELDNEQFF
TRBD1,-,TRBV13,CASSRRDRVVGANVLTF
TRBD2,-,TRBV2,CASSPGPGGFGDTQYF
TRBD2,-,TRBV19,CASSISTSGYEQYF
TRBD1,-,TRBV14,CASSLQQSTGFHYTNTGELFF
TRBD2,-,TRBV27,CASSPQTSGRGSNEQFF
-,-,TRBV7-9,CASNWGALSDEQFF
-,few,TRBV7-9,CASSPGTSNVPGELFF
-,-,TRBV19,CASSKGRVLGDSYEQYF
TRBD2,-,TRBV7-8,CASRGLAGLGQETQYF
TRBD2,-,TRBV9,CASSVDPVLAGRYEQYF
-,-,TRBV18,CASSPPIQTPQRGYTF
TRBD1,-,TRBV28,CASSEGTGWIDEQFF
-,-,TRBV9,CASSRDGEANQPQHF
-,-,TRBV5-1,CASSWKQGLNTEAFF
-,-,TRBV5-4,CASSFGPGASPDTQYF
-,-,TRBV18,CASSPFSVSSYNEQFF
-,-,TRBV9,CASSVDDRNNQPQHF
-,once,TRBV6-6,CASTPARDSTDTQYF
-,-,TRBV5-1,CASSLAALADSYEQYF
TRBD2,-,TRBV7-3,CASSSLAGAYNEQFF
-,once,TRBV27,CASSLWRTEGLAYTGELFF
-,-,TRBV6-1,CASSEGGRETQYF
TRBD1,-,TRBV29-1,CSVAITGGAEQFF
TRBD2,-,TRBV18,CASSRLFGRDSTDTQYF
-,-,TRBV5-1,CASSLLGGNTEAFF
TRBD2,once,TRBV6-1,CASSAPLAGVLYEQYF
-,-,TRBV29-1,CSVVDPRRLYEQYF
-,-,TRBV2,CASSDSGGPNEKLFF
TRBD2,-,TRBV7-9,CASSSPSGLAGVYEQYF
-,once,TRBV7-6,CASSLGRLAEKDTQYF
-,-,TRBV7-9,CASSLSLRDEQYF
-,-,TRBV28,CASSQTLAEQFF
TRBD2,-,TRBV28,CASRPPGRGTSYEQYF
TRBD1,-,TRBV19,CASSPLPPGTGGNQPQHF
TRBD1,-,TRBV14,CASSPQGVVGDEQFF
TRBD1,-,TRBV2,CASHPGQGSSYEQYF
-,-,TRBV19,CASSIYWSGTTYNEQFF
-,-,TRBV25-1,CASSEYDTGEQYF
TRBD1,-,TRBV10-2,CASRYGQGSYEQYF
TRBD2,-,TRBV27,CASSLTSGYNEQFF